These 32 T cell receptor beta chains originate from one sample sequenced in a study of blood T cell repertoires in COVID-19. Produced via immunoSEQ multiplex PCR; TCRdb's table is partial and in-frame only. The table shows approximately 110,000 clones, with around 85% occurring only once. Material for sequencing was peripheral blood. The source of these receptors is a woman of 80 years or more with COVID-19, enrolled during active disease.

The gene calls are TRBV3-1 (or the pseudogene TRBV3-2) and TRBJ2-7; 7 nucleotides line up with TRBD1. CDR3 size: 13 residues. V dropped 3 bases and J dropped 6; count of bases not matched to a gene: 5. In germline, CDR1 is LGHDT, CDR2 YNNKEL (reference sequence). The CDR3 sequence is CASSHGQEFEQYF. The CDR3 DNA reads as TGTGCCAGCAGCCACGGACAGGAGTTCGAGCAGTACTTC.

This clone showed up just once. The V call is TRBV5-6, the J call TRBJ1-3; no firm D call. Germline-derived CDR1 and CDR2 are SGHDT and YYEEEE. The CDR3 spans 13 residues. The germline V and J ends were trimmed by 5 bases and 0 bases, with 6 bases remaining between them. For the CDR3, the DNA is TGTGCCAGCAGGTTACTCTCTGGAAACACCATATATTTT. Translating gives CASRLLSGNTIYF.

The chain links TRBV7-9 to TRBJ2-1; perhaps TRBD2 as D (6 bases). The CDR3 loop spans 16 amino acids. The germline V gene encodes CDR1 SEHNR and CDR2 FQNEAQ (reference sequence). The V end lost 2 bases, the J end lost 0 bases, and 11 bases lay between the germline ends. CDR3 in amino acids: CASSLLAGSSYNEQFF. CDR3 nucleotide sequence: TGTGCCAGCAGCTTATTGGCCGGGAGCTCCTACAATGAGCAGTTCTTC. Together with reference TRBV7-9 and TRBJ2-1, the CDR3 gives the full variable domain: DTGVSQNPRHKITKRGQNVTFRCDPISEHNRLYWYRQTLGQGPEFLTYFQNEAQLEKSRLLSDRFSAERPKGSFSTLEIQRTEQGDSAMYLCASSLLAGSSYNEQFFGPGTRLTVL.

The V gene is TRBV5-6, the J gene TRBJ2-3; 8 nucleotides match TRBD1. Germline V gives CDR1 SGHDT, CDR2 YYEEEE. The trim removed 4 bases at V and 3 bases at J, leaving 4 bases unmatched. The CDR3 covers 14 residues. The CDR3 region is CASSTGQVTDTQYF. The DNA for the CDR3 is TGTGCCAGCAGCACGGGACAGGTTACAGATACGCAGTATTTT.

This chain uses TRBV27 with TRBJ1-1, with 7 nucleotides matching TRBD1. The CDR3 sequence is 16 residues long. V lost 4 bases and J lost 0; bases outside the gene matches: 8. Germline V gene sequence: CDR1 MNHEY, CDR2 SMNVEV (reference sequence). CDR3 nucleotides: TGTGCCAGCAGTTGGGACAGAACGAACTTGAACACTGAAGCTTTCTTT. The encoded protein is CASSWDRTNLNTEAFF.

The gene calls are TRBV10-3 and TRBJ2-1, with TRBD1 matching over 9 bases. Germline V gene lookup returns CDR1 ENHRY and CDR2 SYGVKD. The length of the CDR3 is 13 residues. V was pared by 6 bases and J by 15 bases, with 12 bases of the junction left unmatched. The CDR3 is CAIRPGQGLSRFF. The CDR3 DNA sequence: TGTGCCATCAGGCCGGGACAGGGACTCTCTCGGTTCTTC.

V gene TRBV20-1 combines with J gene TRBJ2-2, with 8 positions matching TRBD2. This CDR3 comprises 15 residues. V was clipped by 3 bases and J by 2 bases; unmatched bases: 5. Germline CDR1 DFQATT, CDR2 SNEGSKA (reference sequence). The CDR3 sequence is CSASRLALNTGELFF. The CDR3 coding sequence is TGCAGTGCTAGTCGACTAGCGCTTAACACCGGGGAGCTGTTTTTT.

The chain is built from TRBV7-9 and TRBJ2-5; 11 bases match TRBD2. The J segment lost 5 bases and the V segment lost 10 bases, leaving 12 bases of the junction unmatched. Per germline, CDR1 SEHNR and CDR2 FQNEAQ (reference sequence). The CDR3 covers 15 residues. DNA for the CDR3: TGTGCCATAACTAGCGGGAGTTATTCGAGTGAGACCCAGTACTTC. Amino acids: CAITSGSYSSETQYF.

The chain employs TRBV6-5 and TRBJ1-5; TRBD1 matches 7 bases. In germline, CDR1 is MNHEY, CDR2 SVGAGI. The CDR3 totals 13 residues. Losses at the gene ends were 7 bases for V and 4 bases for J; bases not matched to a gene: 4. As DNA, the CDR3 is TGTGCCAGCACCGGGACAGCTAATCAGCCCCAGCATTTT. It specifies CASTGTANQPQHF.

V is TRBV7-3 and J is TRBJ2-5; D is unclear. V was clipped by 5 bases and J by 3 bases, with 16 bases between them. Germline loops: CDR1 SGHTA, CDR2 FQGTGA. The CDR3 sequence is 15 residues long. The CDR3 region has the DNA TGTGCCAGCAGCCCCTACGGCGGCCCCGAAGAGACCCAGTACTTC. Translated: CASSPYGGPEETQYF.

This chain links TRBV7-2 with TRBJ2-5; D is unresolved. V was trimmed by 1 base and J by 5 bases, leaving 11 bases between them. CDR1 and CDR2 (germline): SGHTA, FQGNSA. There are 14 residues in the CDR3. The CDR3 DNA sequence: TGTGCCAGCAGCTTAGAGAACGTCAGGGAGACCCAGTACTTC. This translates into CASSLENVRETQYF.

CDR3 amino acids: CASSLSVLLAGGPRVQETQYF. DNA for the CDR3: TGTGCCAGCAGCTTATCGGTGTTACTAGCGGGAGGGCCTAGGGTCCAAGAGACCCAGTACTTC. This chain uses TRBV7-8 with TRBJ2-5, with 13 bases that match TRBD2. The CDR3 has 21 amino acids. Germline-derived CDR1 and CDR2 are SGHVS and FQNEAQ. The junction had 16 bases not matched to a gene; V was cut back by 2 bases and J by 1 base. The full variable domain, in which reference TRBV7-8 and TRBJ2-5 provide the parts outside the CDR3, is GAGVSQSPRYKVAKRGQDVALRCDPISGHVSLFWYQQALGQGPEFLTYFQNEAQLDKSGLPSDRFFAERPEGSVSTLKIQRTQQEDSAVYLCASSLSVLLAGGPRVQETQYFGPGTRLLVL.

The CDR3 nucleotides are TGTGCCAGCAGTCCCCTCGAGAACAGCAATCAGCCCCAGCATTTT. Residues: CASSPLENSNQPQHF. The chain couples TRBV27 to TRBJ1-5; no definite D call. Trimming took off 5 bases at V and 1 base at J, with 12 bases between the two ends. In germline, CDR1 is MNHEY, CDR2 SMNVEV (reference sequence). This CDR3 is 15 amino acids long.

The rearrangement joins TRBV19 to TRBJ1-2, with 7 bases fitting TRBD1. Germline CDR1 LNHDA, CDR2 SQIVND (reference sequence). The CDR3 has 14 residues. J lost 4 bases, V lost 5 bases, and 7 bases had no gene match. CDR3 residues: CASSLRGGPYGYTF. The CDR3 nucleotides are TGTGCCAGTAGTCTCAGAGGGGGCCCCTATGGCTACACCTTC.

The rearrangement links TRBV14 to TRBJ1-5, with 7 bases aligning to TRBD1. With 4 bases clipped from V and 6 bases from J, the junction kept 6 bases outside the gene matches. The CDR3 runs to 14 residues. Germline CDR1 and CDR2: SGHDN and FVKESK. CDR3 protein: CASSPTGIGQPQHF. Written as DNA, the CDR3 is TGTGCCAGCAGCCCGACAGGGATCGGTCAGCCCCAGCATTTT.

This sequence joins TRBV12-5 and TRBJ2-3, with 10 nucleotides matching TRBD1. V was clipped by 3 bases and J by 5 bases; unmatched bases: 5. The germline gives CDR1 LGHNT, CDR2 FRNRAP. The CDR3 loop spans 15 amino acids. The CDR3 is CASGFGTGAGDTQYF. The CDR3 DNA is TGTGCTAGTGGTTTCGGGACAGGGGCGGGAGATACGCAGTATTTT.

The chain carries TRBV3-1 (or the pseudogene TRBV3-2) and TRBJ1-1; TRBD1 aligns across 7 bases. J was trimmed by 6 bases and V by 4 bases; bases with no gene match: 8. The CDR3 has 14 amino acids. The V gene's germline CDR1 is LGHDT and CDR2 YNNKEL (reference sequence). CDR3 sequence: CASSPSGQSAEAFF. CDR3 coding DNA: TGTGCCAGCAGCCCCTCGGGACAGTCTGCTGAAGCTTTCTTT.

This clone was seen a single time. CDR3 protein: CASSLREGSGANVLTF. For the CDR3, the DNA is TGTGCCAGCAGCCTCAGGGAAGGCTCTGGGGCCAACGTCCTGACTTTC. The chain employs TRBV5-5 and TRBJ2-6, with D possibly TRBD1 on 5 matching bases. The CDR3 spans 16 residues. Trimming pared 4 bases from V and 0 bases from J, leaving 11 bases between. In germline, CDR1 is SGHKS, CDR2 YYEKEE (reference sequence). Based on the CDR3 plus reference TRBV5-5 and TRBJ2-6, the full variable domain is DAGVTQSPTHLIKTRGQQVTLRCSPISGHKSVSWYQQVLGQGPQFIFQYYEKEERGRGNFPDRFSARQFPNYSSELNVNALLLGDSALYLCASSLREGSGANVLTFGAGSRLTVL.

The V call is TRBV7-2, the J call TRBJ2-1; 11 bases match TRBD2. Losses at the gene ends were 6 bases for V and 2 bases for J; bases not matched to a gene: 6. From germline, CDR1 is SGHTA and CDR2 FQGNSA. This CDR3 contains 16 residues. The CDR3 nucleotides read TGTGCCAGCAGATTGACTAGCGGGGACGCCTACAATGAGCAGTTCTTC. Its translation: CASRLTSGDAYNEQFF.

This rearrangement joins TRBV2 to TRBJ2-7; the match to TRBD2 covers 8 bases. V was clipped by 7 bases and J by 5 bases; unmatched bases: 7. CDR3 length: 13 amino acids. Germline loops: CDR1 SNHLY, CDR2 FYNNEI. The CDR3: CASIAGIANEQYF. Written as DNA, the CDR3 is TGTGCCAGCATAGCGGGAATCGCCAACGAGCAGTACTTC. Based on the CDR3 plus reference TRBV2 and TRBJ2-7, the full variable domain is EPEVTQTPSHQVTQMGQEVILRCVPISNHLYFYWYRQILGQKVEFLVSFYNNEISEKSEIFDDQFSVERPDGSNFTLKIRSTKLEDSAMYFCASIAGIANEQYFGPGTRLTVT.

The sample holds one count of this clone. The chain carries TRBV28 and TRBJ2-1; 15 bases line up with TRBD2. V dropped 8 bases and J dropped 7; count of bases not matched to a gene: 6. The CDR3 contains 15 residues. Looked up from germline, CDR1 is MDHEN and CDR2 is SYDVKM. The CDR3 region has the DNA TGTGCCAGCGGAGGACTAGCGGGAGGGCGAAATGAGCAGTTCTTC. This encodes CASGGLAGGRNEQFF.

About this clone itself: The same CDR3 arises from other DNA sequences in this sample as well. The J gene is TRBJ1-1, the V gene TRBV6-2 or TRBV6-3, with D possibly being TRBD1 (5 bases). CDR3 size: 13 residues. The V gene's germline CDR1 is MNHEY and CDR2 SVGEGT. Trimming cost V 2 bases and J 1 base, with 5 bases left between them. CDR3 in amino acids: CASSYRGNTEAFF. The CDR3 DNA sequence: TGTGCCAGCAGTTACAGGGGGAACACTGAAGCTTTCTTT.

The V gene is TRBV4-1, the J gene TRBJ2-4; D is possibly TRBD1 (6 bases). V lost 5 bases and J lost 12, with 14 bases in between. Germline V gene data show CDR1 as MGHRA and CDR2 as YSYEKL. This CDR3 has 12 amino acids. The CDR3 DNA reads TGCGCCAGCAGCAAGGTTTCAGGGGATCAGTACTTC. Translating it yields CASSKVSGDQYF.

The rearrangement uses TRBV19 and TRBJ1-5; D remains ambiguous. Deletions cut 3 bases from V and 11 bases from J, with 20 bases between. Germline V gene lookup returns CDR1 LNHDA and CDR2 SQIVND (reference sequence). The CDR3 sequence is 15 residues long. The CDR3 DNA is TGTGCCAGTAGTATCGGCGGACGCTCACTAGGGACCCAGCATTTT. Translating gives CASSIGGRSLGTQHF.

This clone showed up just once. The CDR3 reads CASSKYSANTGELFF. The CDR3 region has the DNA TGTGCCAGCAGCAAATACAGTGCGAACACCGGGGAGCTGTTTTTT. The rearrangement uses TRBV21-1 and TRBJ2-2; no DNA check was done on the table's D call, TRBD1. TRBV21-1 is a pseudogene. The CDR3 length is 15 residues.

The J gene is TRBJ1-5, the V gene TRBV19; D is ambiguous. There are 14 residues in the CDR3. With 3 bases removed from V and 2 bases from J, the gap between germline ends came to 8 bases. Germline V gene data show CDR1 as LNHDA and CDR2 as SQIVND (reference sequence). The DNA for the CDR3 is TGTGCCAGTAGTATTTTAGGAGGCAATCAGCCCCAGCATTTT. Its translation is CASSILGGNQPQHF.

This clone was observed a few times. The rearrangement links TRBV6-5 to TRBJ2-7, with 7 positions matching TRBD1. Trimming took 4 bases from V and 0 from J; bases not matched to a gene: 6. The germline V gene encodes CDR1 MNHEY and CDR2 SVGAGI. This CDR3 is built from 15 residues. CDR3: CASSSPGQTSYEQYF. CDR3 sequence (DNA): TGTGCCAGCAGTTCACCGGGACAGACCTCCTACGAGCAGTACTTC.

The chain employs TRBV2 and TRBJ2-2; D may be TRBD1 (5 bases). The CDR3 covers 14 residues. Trimming took 6 bases from V and 6 from J, leaving 14 bases between them. Germline V gene sequence: CDR1 SNHLY, CDR2 FYNNEI. CDR3 in DNA: TGTGCCAGCAGAGGTGGAGTGGGGCCCGGGGAGCTGTTTTTT. Translation: CASRGGVGPGELFF.

This chain joins TRBV6-2 or TRBV6-3 and TRBJ2-7, with 9 nucleotides matching TRBD2. J lost 2 bases, V lost 5 bases, and 10 bases had no gene match. This CDR3 contains 16 residues. Germline CDR1 reads MNHEY; CDR2 reads SVGEGT. The CDR3 nucleotides are TGTGCCAGCAGTCCCCGGGGACTAGCCGTCACCTACGAGCAGTACTTC. Translating it yields CASSPRGLAVTYEQYF.

The chain combines TRBV28 with TRBJ1-2, with D uncertain. Trimming cost V 5 bases and J 4 bases, with 8 bases left between them. Germline values: CDR1 MDHEN, CDR2 SYDVKM. CDR3 length: 12 residues. In DNA form, the CDR3 reads TGTGCCAGCAGTCCCCTTGTCTATGGCTACACCTTC. Amino acids: CASSPLVYGYTF.

The sample holds one count of this clone. The gene calls are TRBV11-1 and TRBJ2-2, with 7 positions matching TRBD2. There are 15 residues in the CDR3. Per the germline V gene, CDR1 is SGHAT and CDR2 is FQDESV (reference sequence). Trimming removed 1 base from V and 8 bases from J; junction bases left unmatched: 7. This CDR3 reads CASSLVGGSGGELFF. The CDR3 DNA sequence: TGTGCCAGCAGCTTAGTCGGCGGGAGCGGTGGGGAGCTGTTTTTT.

This clone was recorded at least ten times. The CDR3 loop reads CASSQVQAGELFF. Here the CDR3 DNA reads TGTGCCAGCAGCCAAGTCCAGGCCGGGGAGCTGTTTTTT. The chain has TRBV3-1 (or the pseudogene TRBV3-2) and TRBJ2-2; D not certain. Germline CDR1 reads LGHDT; CDR2 reads YNNKEL (reference sequence). Trimming left V 1 base short and J 6 bases short, with 6 bases between. CDR3 length: 13 residues.